The T cell receptor beta chain described here comes from a study of cytomegalovirus exposure and HLA in healthy donors (TCRdb year 2017). With respect to the entire study: In an earlier analysis of approximately 640 of the donors, less than 350 Gb of sequence data and 120 million or so unique TCR beta sequences from 150 million to 200 million T cells were reported. An early release covering just under 650 HLA-typed donors comprised about 290 gigabases of sequencing data and around 80 million unique TCR sequences. The genetic ancestry cluster associated with self-reported Caucasian donors included 81% of the 398 genotyped donors. The study was designed to test whether signatures of past pathogen exposure could be identified by cataloging public T cell receptors. Using immunosequencing, the study profiled T cell repertoires from 500 to 800 subjects and related those repertoires to cytomegalovirus serostatus. Along with the roughly 670-subject first cohort, a separate validation cohort of around 110 different subjects was used. The study combined high-throughput TCR immunosequencing, statistical association of individual TCRs with disease status, and machine learning to predict cytomegalovirus infection status. A later analysis re-examined previously published TCR beta repertoires from more than 600 donors and added high-resolution HLA genotyping to investigate patterns of TCR occurrence. Rather than using new phenotypic data, the later analysis identified candidate immune exposures from TCR beta sequences and from how often those sequences occurred across donors. In an earlier analysis of 587 of the donors, high-throughput TCR beta sequencing was used to judge whether each TCR beta V gene segment behaved as functional or pseudogenic. Donor age, sex, ethnicity and CMV serostatus were compiled together with the repertoire data. Genome-wide SNP genotypes for about three fifths of the roughly 700 donors were used in a later genetic analysis, which treated that subset as a discovery cohort. All discovery cohort repertoires had been generated on a single sequencing platform. Both class I and class II loci were covered by HLA typing, at four-digit resolution. Typing coverage differed by locus: A, B, C, DRB1 and DQB1 were typed in roughly 620-630 donors, DQA1 in approximately 520, DPA1 in 600 to 610, and DPB1 in around 490. Four to six DR-DQ haplotypes were handled as single units for association and clustering, since linkage in the cohort was strong. On average, 235,054 unique TCR beta nucleotide sequences were sequenced per donor among 398 genotyped donors of the cohort, with around 19% of those sequences being non-productive. Beyond this particular receptor, the publication reports: In the study, approximately 160 TCR beta chains were listed as associated with cytomegalovirus. According to the authors, the approach could potentially be generalized to other disease states and immunological phenotypes. Roughly uniform sequencing depth across donors was assumed in presence/absence analyses, although this assumption may not hold. A further reported finding was that TCR beta sequences accurately predicted the HLA-A and HLA-B alleles for most subjects in the first cohort. The earlier analysis of 587 of the donors excluded about 16 rarely observed V segments, including chromosome 9 orphons, because counts were too low. The sequencing pipeline was judged likely to have produced a cluster of highly shared sequence variants as a technical artifact. Specific HLA alleles were associated with more than 15,000 TCR beta sequences at a false discovery rate of 0.05 in a later analysis. When HLA alleles, especially DR and DQ, strongly co-occurred, TCR associations were difficult to assign to individual alleles. Compared with the approximately 600-donor mean, donors in an Asian-associated ancestry cluster had fewer N-insertions in productive TCRs, according to a later genetic analysis. A later genetic analysis associated a missense DCLRE1C variant with V-gene and J-gene trimming of TCR beta chains, and an independent cohort replicated the association. Because HLA typing was unavailable for some donors at each locus, only the typed subset was used in association tests. Only TCR beta chains were sequenced in this cohort, and the absence of alpha or paired-chain data limited detectable features. A later analysis reported that several top co-occurrence clusters appeared linked to parvovirus B19, influenza, CMV and Epstein-Barr virus. A few of the identified cytomegalovirus-associated TCR beta chains were confirmed in vitro to be specific for cytomegalovirus antigens. Compared with equally common non-associated chains, HLA-associated TCR beta chains in a later analysis were more clonally expanded and had lower generation probabilities. In both the original and validation cohorts, the classifier was reported to diagnose cytomegalovirus status with high specificity and sensitivity. Most TCR sequences were seen in very few donors, while some public TCRs were found in many individuals. CMV serostatus was the only immune exposure information available for the cohort. Correlated functional status among segregating V segments might reflect linkage disequilibrium, but an unknown experimental factor could not be ruled out. In a later analysis, the rate of TCR association differed among HLA loci, with DRB1 alleles having the most associated TCRs and HLA-C alleles having the fewest. In an earlier analysis of several hundred of the donors, most TCR beta V segments were observed in productive rearrangements about 87% or about 30% of the time, broadly matching IMGT annotations. Most CMV-associated TCR beta chains appeared to be HLA-restricted in a later analysis, and the HLA associations seemed to be driven largely by CMV exposure.

A note on this clone: Its antigen is currently not known. Base-call qualities are not available, and no considerably larger clone is one nucleotide away.

The cohort was made up of roughly 670 healthy bone marrow donors. At the time of sampling, every cohort member was nominally healthy, though immune exposures that went unrecorded were likely present. The donor was CMV seropositive and belonged to the group of more than 250 seropositive cohort members. Each donor provided a peripheral blood sample, and peripheral blood mononuclear cells were used for TCR beta sequencing. The Qiagen DNeasy Blood Extraction Kit was used to extract genomic DNA from the blood cell samples. Library preparation was by the immunoSEQ multiplex PCR assay. For the multiplex PCR, a mixture combining 60 forward primers for TCR Vbeta segments and 13 reverse primers for TCR Jbeta segments was used. The CDR3 region of rearranged TCR beta genes was amplified from genomic DNA by a multiplex PCR assay. The amplified TCR beta libraries were sequenced on the Illumina HiSeq System as 87-base-pair reads. Per the original workflow: In a later analysis, some 80 million unique TCR beta chains were counted across the approximately 670 repertoires, and about 9.9 million of these chains were shared by at least two donors. Raw reads were error-corrected and collapsed into unique sequences with a nearest-neighbor algorithm that merged closely related sequences to remove PCR and sequencing errors. CDR3 sequences were aligned to IMGT reference sequences to assign V, D and J gene segments. For a sequence to be retained, at least a six-nucleotide match to both a V gene segment and a J gene segment was required. A rearrangement was called productive if the CDR3 had no stop codons and remained in frame with V and J, and every other rearrangement was called non-productive. CDR3 was defined by IMGT convention, running from the second conserved V-encoded cysteine to the conserved J-encoded phenylalanine. The earlier analysis of some 580 of the donors excluded any sequence lacking an unambiguous match to a single V gene segment. In an earlier analysis of approximately 590 of the donors, V segments were called functional above 56.7% productive rearrangements and were called segregating when the between-donor standard deviation exceeded 5%. To diagnose cytomegalovirus status from the catalog of TCR beta chain sequences, a statistical classification framework was built. In a later analysis, TCR nucleotide sequences were compared against IMGT/GENE-DB human TR gene sequences so that V and J genes could be assigned. Using the TCRdist pipeline, a later analysis assigned CDR3 sequences along with most-parsimonious VDJ recombination scenarios. In a later analysis, each TCR beta chain was defined by its CDR3 amino acid sequence together with its V-gene family, and reads without a unique V-gene family were excluded. To address suspected cross-contamination and a sequencing artifact, a later analysis removed under 600 highly shared, low-generation-probability nucleotide sequences. For each public chain, a later analysis derived a clonal expansion index from normalized ranks of inferred template counts within each repertoire. A later analysis computed generation probabilities with a VDJ recombination model fitted to out-of-frame rearrangements, and checked the results against IGoR. In a later analysis, TCR-TCR, TCR-HLA and TCR-CMV co-occurrence was scored with hypergeometric tests, and a repertoire-size bias correction was applied to TCR pairs. In a later analysis, false discovery rates were estimated by permuting HLA or CMV assignments 20 times. A later analysis grouped co-occurring TCRs with DBSCAN, adding TCRdist sequence similarity when clustering within HLA-allele-positive subsets. Repertoires with fewer than 30,000 or more than 120,000 public chains were left out of co-occurrence clustering, as were four to six repertoires with anomalous nucleotide sharing. As stored in TCRdb, this immuneACCESS dataset retains in-frame rearrangements with V and J assigned. A fraction of the clones does not appear; measured against another copy, unresolved V genes explain less than half of the discrepancy, and the remainder lacks a known reason. V and J calls and clone size follow that table, whereas D and trimming were derived from the DNA. The table for this sample lists more than 150,000 clones; more than 65% of them were counted only once. Together, the top ten hold under 7% of the sample.

The sequencing input was PBMCs. This receptor was identified in a woman aged 25 to 39 in good health and CMV-seropositive.

The DNA sequence follows: TGTGCCAGCAGCTACACAGGGAGGGAAACCGAACATGAAAAACTGTTTTTT. Translated, this gives CASSYTGRETEHEKLFF. The V and J genes are TRBV5-6 and TRBJ1-4; the D gene is perhaps TRBD1, from 6 matching bases. The germline ends are 21 bases apart after V is trimmed by 3 bases and J by 6 bases. As encoded in the germline V gene, CDR1 is SGHDT while CDR2 is YYEEEE. Measured from the cysteine to the phenylalanine, the CDR3 is 17 residues long. Just the 51-base CDR3 DNA is kept, in frame starting at base 1.